The rows below give T cell receptor beta chains drawn from one sample of a study of blood T cell repertoires in COVID-19. Assay used: immunoSEQ multiplex PCR; TCRdb lists only in-frame clones, some missing. The sample carries around 250,000 clones, around 82% recorded once. The sequencing input was peripheral blood. The receptor source for this set is an elderly man with acute or convalescent COVID-19. The CDR3 runs from the conserved cysteine through the conserved F or W. Size tells how often a clone was seen (once, few, many) or the class of an expanded clone, and some rows leave it out.

clone size: -
J gene: TRBJ2-1
V gene: TRBV4-1
CDR3 protein: CASSPQRERNEQFF

clone size: -
J gene: TRBJ2-1
V gene: TRBV27
CDR3 protein: CASSLELLAGGEQFF

clone size: -
J gene: TRBJ1-5
V gene: TRBV4-2
CDR3 protein: CASSPGQVNQPQHF

clone size: -
J gene: TRBJ2-7
V gene: TRBV24-1
CDR3 protein: CATSDSEGGWYEQYF

clone size: -
J gene: TRBJ2-7
V gene: TRBV28
CDR3 protein: CASSSTSTTGIGLYEQYF

clone size: -
J gene: TRBJ2-1
V gene: TRBV18
CDR3 protein: CASSRGVGTGPDNEQFF

clone size: once
J gene: TRBJ1-1
V gene: TRBV2
CDR3 protein: CASSVLRNTEAFF

clone size: -
J gene: TRBJ2-1
V gene: TRBV5-1
CDR3 protein: CASSLFTGTYNEQFF

clone size: once
J gene: TRBJ2-5
V gene: TRBV24-1
CDR3 protein: CATADTIQETQYF

clone size: -
J gene: TRBJ1-4
V gene: TRBV28
CDR3 protein: CASSVTGVDEKLFF

clone size: -
J gene: TRBJ1-4
V gene: TRBV12-2
CDR3 protein: CANKVGGGEKLFF

clone size: -
J gene: TRBJ2-7
V gene: TRBV10-3
CDR3 protein: CAISLEDRAYEQYF

clone size: -
J gene: TRBJ1-5
V gene: TRBV19
CDR3 protein: CASSINYPNQPQHF

clone size: -
J gene: TRBJ2-7
V gene: TRBV27
CDR3 protein: CASSLSPDYTWEQYF